These 6 T cell receptor beta chains were sequenced from one sample in a study of T-cell reconstitution after alpha-beta-depleted transplantation in children (dated by TCRdb to 2016 to 2018). This specimen's treatment or condition label, per the study, means: allogeneic hematopoietic cell transplantation with graft depleted of TCRalphabeta T cells and CD19 B cells. Receptor libraries were prepared by PCR. Sequencing used an Illumina HiSeq 2500. TCR library preparation used molecular barcoding, with unique molecular identifiers applied to normalize quantification of the TCRbeta repertoire. The public reads were run again by TCRdb, first through fastp at Q25 and then through MiXCR, and only productive beta chains were kept. Each record represents a unique CDR3 protein, reported with the most common genes and DNA among its rows. Across this sample there are about 150,000 distinct CDR3 sequences, with 8.8% seen only once. Around 18% of the sample comes from the top ten.

Material: PBMCs, mostly from graft donor cells, obtained 180 days after TCRalphabeta/CD19-depleted stem cell transplant. The source is a female patient aged 2-9 years who had a stem cell transplant for congenital amegakaryocytic thrombocytopenia, so the T cells may come from the graft donor.

This clonotype was recorded a few times. The chain has TRBV20-1 and TRBJ1-6, with TRBD1 matching over 7 bases. Per germline, CDR1 DFQATT and CDR2 SNEGSKA (reference sequence). CDR3 length: 13 residues. The V and J ends lost 6 bases and 10 bases, in that order; junction bases with no gene match: 9. The CDR3 coding sequence is TGCAGTGCAAAGGGGGCATCAAAGTCACCCCTCCACTTT. Its protein product is CSAKGASKSPLHF.

Only a few counts were recorded for this clonotype. The chain carries TRBV6-1 and TRBJ1-1; 8 positions agree with TRBD1. The J segment lost 4 bases and the V segment lost 4 bases, leaving 8 bases of the junction unmatched. Per germline, CDR1 MNHNS and CDR2 SASEGT. The CDR3 spans 15 residues. For the CDR3, the DNA is TGTGCCAGCAGTGTAAAGCCAGGGGGCCCCACTGAAGCTTTCTTT. It codes for CASSVKPGGPTEAFF.

This clonotype was observed a few times. This rearrangement joins TRBV6-1 to TRBJ2-7; 11 positions match TRBD1. CDR1 and CDR2 from the germline V gene are MNHNS and SASEGT. V gave up 7 bases and J gave up 3 bases; unmatched junction bases: 5. The CDR3 loop spans 14 amino acids. This chain's CDR3 is CASNKGTGGYEQYF. The CDR3 DNA reads as TGTGCCAGCAACAAGGGGACAGGGGGCTACGAGCAGTACTTC.

This clonotype turned up a few times. The CDR3 loop is CSAPPTSGVGGGTQYF. Written as DNA, the CDR3 is TGCAGTGCCCCCCCCACTAGCGGAGTGGGGGGTGGTACGCAGTATTTT. J is TRBJ2-3 and V is TRBV20-1; 8 nucleotides align to TRBD2. CDR3 size: 16 residues. Looked up from germline, CDR1 is DFQATT and CDR2 is SNEGSKA (reference sequence). The V segment lost 6 bases and the J segment 8 bases; nucleotides outside the gene matches: 19.

This clonotype was counted a few times. The V call is TRBV7-2, the J call TRBJ2-4, with 10 bases fitting TRBD1. V was clipped by 5 bases and J by 8 bases; unmatched bases: 6. The CDR3 is 14 residues long. The germline gives CDR1 SGHTA, CDR2 FQGNSA. DNA of the CDR3: TGTGCCAGCAGCGACGGACAGGGGGGGGACATTCAGTACTTC. It is translated as CASSDGQGGDIQYF.

The chain carries TRBV20-1 and TRBJ1-2, with 9 bases matching TRBD1. Germline-derived CDR1 and CDR2 are DFQATT and SNEGSKA (reference sequence). V lost 3 bases, J lost 10 bases, and 9 bases stayed unmatched. This CDR3 is 13 amino acids long. CDR3 loop: CSASREDRGDYTF. CDR3 DNA: TGCAGTGCTAGCCGGGAGGACAGGGGCGACTACACCTTC.